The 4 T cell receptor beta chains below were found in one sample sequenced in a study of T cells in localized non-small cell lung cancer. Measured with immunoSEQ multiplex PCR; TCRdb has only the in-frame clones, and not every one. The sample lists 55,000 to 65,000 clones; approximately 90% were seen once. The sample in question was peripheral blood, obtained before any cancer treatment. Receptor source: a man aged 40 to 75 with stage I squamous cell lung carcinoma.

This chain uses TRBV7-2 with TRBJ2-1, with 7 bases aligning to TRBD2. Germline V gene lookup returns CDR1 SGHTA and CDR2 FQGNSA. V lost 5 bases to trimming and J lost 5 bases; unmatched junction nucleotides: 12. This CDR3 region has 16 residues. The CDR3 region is CASSAVIGGMDNEQFF. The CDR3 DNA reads TGTGCCAGCAGCGCCGTGATCGGGGGGATGGACAATGAGCAGTTCTTC.

CDR3 bases: TGTGCCAGTACCCTGGTGGCGGGAGGCCCCTACGAGCAGTACTTC. As protein: CASTLVAGGPYEQYF. The V call is TRBV19, the J call TRBJ2-7; 8 positions agree with TRBD2. V shed 7 bases, J shed 2 bases, and the junction held 10 bases outside the gene matches. Germline V gene sequence: CDR1 LNHDA, CDR2 SQIVND (reference sequence). The CDR3 contains 15 residues.

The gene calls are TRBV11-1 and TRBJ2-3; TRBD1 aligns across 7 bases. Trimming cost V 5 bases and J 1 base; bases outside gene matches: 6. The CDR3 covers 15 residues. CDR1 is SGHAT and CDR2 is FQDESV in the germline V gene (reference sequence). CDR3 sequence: CASSPRDSGTDTQYF. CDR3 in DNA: TGTGCCAGCAGCCCCCGGGACAGCGGCACAGATACGCAGTATTTT.

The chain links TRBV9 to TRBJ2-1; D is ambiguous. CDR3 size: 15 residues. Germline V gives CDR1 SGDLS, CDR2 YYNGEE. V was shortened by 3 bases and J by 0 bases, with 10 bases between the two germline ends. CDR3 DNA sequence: TGTGCCAGCAGCGGGCAGGCCATCTCCTACAATGAGCAGTTCTTC. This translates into CASSGQAISYNEQFF.